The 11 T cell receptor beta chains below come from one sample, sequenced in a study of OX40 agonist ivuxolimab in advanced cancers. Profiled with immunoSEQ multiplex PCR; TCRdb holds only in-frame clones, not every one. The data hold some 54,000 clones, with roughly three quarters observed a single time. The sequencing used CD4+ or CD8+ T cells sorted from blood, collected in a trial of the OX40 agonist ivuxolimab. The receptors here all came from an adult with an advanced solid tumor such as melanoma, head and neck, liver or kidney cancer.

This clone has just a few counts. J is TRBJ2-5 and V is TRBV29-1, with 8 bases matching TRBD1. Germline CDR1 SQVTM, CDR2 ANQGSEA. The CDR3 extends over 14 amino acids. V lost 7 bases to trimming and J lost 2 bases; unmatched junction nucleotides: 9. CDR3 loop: CSAAIGQGQETQYF. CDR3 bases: TGCAGCGCCGCGATCGGACAGGGACAAGAGACCCAGTACTTC.

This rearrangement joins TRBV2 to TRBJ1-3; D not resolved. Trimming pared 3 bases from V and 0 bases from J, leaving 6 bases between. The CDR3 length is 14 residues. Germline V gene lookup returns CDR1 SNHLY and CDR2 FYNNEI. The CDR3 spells CASSDVLSGNTIYF. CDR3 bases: TGTGCCAGCAGTGACGTTCTCTCTGGAAACACCATATATTTT. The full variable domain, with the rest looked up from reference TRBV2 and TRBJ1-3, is EPEVTQTPSHQVTQMGQEVILRCVPISNHLYFYWYRQILGQKVEFLVSFYNNEISEKSEIFDDQFSVERPDGSNFTLKIRSTKLEDSAMYFCASSDVLSGNTIYFGEGSWLTVV.

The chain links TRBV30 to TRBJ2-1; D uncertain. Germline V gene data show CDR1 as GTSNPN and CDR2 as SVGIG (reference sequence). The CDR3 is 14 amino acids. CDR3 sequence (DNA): TGTGCTTCGTCCGTCTCGTACCTAGGGTATGAGCAGTTCTTC. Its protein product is CASSVSYLGYEQFF.

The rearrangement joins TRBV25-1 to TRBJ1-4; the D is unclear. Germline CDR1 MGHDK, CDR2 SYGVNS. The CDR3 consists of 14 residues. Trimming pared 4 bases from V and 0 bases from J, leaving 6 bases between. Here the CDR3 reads CASSVMATNEKLFF. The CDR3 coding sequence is TGTGCCAGCAGTGTAATGGCAACTAATGAAAAACTGTTTTTT.

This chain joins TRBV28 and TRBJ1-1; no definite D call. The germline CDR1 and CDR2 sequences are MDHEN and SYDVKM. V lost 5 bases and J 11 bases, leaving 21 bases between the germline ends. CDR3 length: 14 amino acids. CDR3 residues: CASSPAGQVLYAFF. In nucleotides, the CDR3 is TGTGCCAGCAGTCCCGCCGGCCAGGTACTTTACGCTTTCTTT.

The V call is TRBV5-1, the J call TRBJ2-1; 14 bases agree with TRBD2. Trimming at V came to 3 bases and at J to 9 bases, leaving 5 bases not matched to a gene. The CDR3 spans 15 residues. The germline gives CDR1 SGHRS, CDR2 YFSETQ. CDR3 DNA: TGCGCCAGCAGCTGGACTAGCGGGGGGATGGTTGAGCAGTTCTTC. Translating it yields CASSWTSGGMVEQFF.

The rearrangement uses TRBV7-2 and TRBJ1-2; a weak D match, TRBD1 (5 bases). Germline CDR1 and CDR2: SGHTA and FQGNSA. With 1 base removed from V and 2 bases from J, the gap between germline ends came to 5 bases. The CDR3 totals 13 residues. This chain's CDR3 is CASSLGQNYGYTF. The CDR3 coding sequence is TGTGCCAGCAGCTTAGGACAGAACTATGGCTACACCTTC.

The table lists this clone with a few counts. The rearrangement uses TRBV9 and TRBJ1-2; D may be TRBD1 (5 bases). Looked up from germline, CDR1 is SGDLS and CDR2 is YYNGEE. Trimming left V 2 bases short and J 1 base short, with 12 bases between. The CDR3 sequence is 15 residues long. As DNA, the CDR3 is TGTGCCAGCAGCGTCGGACATTCGATTAACTATGGCTACACCTTC. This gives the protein CASSVGHSINYGYTF.

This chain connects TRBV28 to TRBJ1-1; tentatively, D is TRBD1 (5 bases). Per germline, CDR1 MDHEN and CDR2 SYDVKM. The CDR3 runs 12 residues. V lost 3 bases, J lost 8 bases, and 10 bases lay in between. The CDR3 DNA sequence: TGTGCCAGCAGTTTTGGGGGACGGGAAGCTTTCTTT. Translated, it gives CASSFGGREAFF.

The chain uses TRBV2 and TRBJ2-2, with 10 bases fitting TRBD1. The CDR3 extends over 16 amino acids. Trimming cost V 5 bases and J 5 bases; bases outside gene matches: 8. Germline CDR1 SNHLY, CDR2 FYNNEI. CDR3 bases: TGTGCCAGCAGTAGACTAGGACAGGGGGTAACCGGGGAGCTGTTTTTT. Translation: CASSRLGQGVTGELFF.

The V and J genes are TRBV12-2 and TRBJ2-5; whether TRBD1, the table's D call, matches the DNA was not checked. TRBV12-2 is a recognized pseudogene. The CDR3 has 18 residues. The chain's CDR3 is CASRFPRPRDRVQETQYF. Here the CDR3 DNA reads TGTGCAAGTCGCTTCCCCCGCCCCCGGGACAGGGTACAAGAGACCCAGTACTTC.